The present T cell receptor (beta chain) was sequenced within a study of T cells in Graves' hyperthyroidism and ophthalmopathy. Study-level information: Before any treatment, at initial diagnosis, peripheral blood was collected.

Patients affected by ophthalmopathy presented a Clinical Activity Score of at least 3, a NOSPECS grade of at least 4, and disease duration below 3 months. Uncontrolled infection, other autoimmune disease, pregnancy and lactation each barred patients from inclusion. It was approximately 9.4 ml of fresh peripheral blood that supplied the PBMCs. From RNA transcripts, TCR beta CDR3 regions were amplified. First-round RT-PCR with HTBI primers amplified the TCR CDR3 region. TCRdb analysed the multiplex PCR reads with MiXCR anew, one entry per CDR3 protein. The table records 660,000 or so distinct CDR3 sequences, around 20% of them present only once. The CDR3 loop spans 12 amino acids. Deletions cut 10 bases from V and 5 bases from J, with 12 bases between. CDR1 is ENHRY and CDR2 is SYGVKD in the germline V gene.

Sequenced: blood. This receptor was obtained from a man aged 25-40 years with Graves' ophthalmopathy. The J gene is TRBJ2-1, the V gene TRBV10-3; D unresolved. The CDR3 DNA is TGTGCCACTGCTAGACAAGACAATGAGCAGTTCTTC. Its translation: CATARQDNEQFF.